This entry concerns a single T cell receptor beta chain. Its specificity is not known. The data are from a study of long-term antiretroviral therapy in people with HIV. Whole-study results and caveats: ART preceded a rise in diversity that nonetheless stayed lower than in transplant donor controls.

The libraries were made with immunoSEQ v3.0 at survey level. This table comes from immunoSEQ multiplex PCR, and its TCRdb copy is limited to in-frame clones, with some not included. The sample contains about 10,000 clones, around 89% of which appear only once. The V and J ends lost 4 bases and 2 bases respectively, with 26 bases between them. Germline CDR1 reads MGHRA; CDR2 reads YSYEKL. The CDR3 is 20 amino acids. This sample comprised unsorted PBMCs, obtained 0.2 years before starting antiretroviral therapy. V usage is TRBV4-1 and J usage is TRBJ2-2; the D gene is possibly TRBD2 (6 bases). This clonotype was sampled from a woman aged 40 to 50 with HIV. CDR3 in amino acids: CASSPRESAGRRINTGELFF. CDR3 in DNA: TGCGCCAGCAGCCCAAGGGAGTCGGCGGGGAGGAGGATTAACACCGGGGAGCTGTTTTTT.